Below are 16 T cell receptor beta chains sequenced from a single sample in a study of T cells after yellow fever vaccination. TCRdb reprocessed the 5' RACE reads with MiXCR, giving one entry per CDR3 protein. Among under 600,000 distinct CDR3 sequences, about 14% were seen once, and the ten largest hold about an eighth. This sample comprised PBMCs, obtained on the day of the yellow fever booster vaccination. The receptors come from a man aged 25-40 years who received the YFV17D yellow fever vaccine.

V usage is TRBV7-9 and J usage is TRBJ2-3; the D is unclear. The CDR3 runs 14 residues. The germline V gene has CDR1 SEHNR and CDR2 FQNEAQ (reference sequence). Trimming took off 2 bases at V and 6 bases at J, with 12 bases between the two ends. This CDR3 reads CASSLSGRMDTQYF. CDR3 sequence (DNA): TGTGCCAGCAGCTTAAGTGGAAGGATGGATACGCAGTATTTT.

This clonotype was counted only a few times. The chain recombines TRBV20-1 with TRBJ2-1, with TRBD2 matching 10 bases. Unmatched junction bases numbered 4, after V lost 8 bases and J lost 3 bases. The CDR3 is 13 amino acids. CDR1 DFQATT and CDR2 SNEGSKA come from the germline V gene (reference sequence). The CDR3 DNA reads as TGCAGTCTGAAGCGGGAGGGCTACAATGAGCAGTTCTTC. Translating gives CSLKREGYNEQFF.

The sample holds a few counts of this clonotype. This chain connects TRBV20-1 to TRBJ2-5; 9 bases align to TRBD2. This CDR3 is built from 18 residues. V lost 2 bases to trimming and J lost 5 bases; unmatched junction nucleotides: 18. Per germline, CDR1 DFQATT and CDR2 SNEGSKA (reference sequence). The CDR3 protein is CSARRQWVRGRALETQYF. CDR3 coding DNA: TGCAGTGCTAGACGACAATGGGTTCGCGGGAGGGCCTTGGAGACCCAGTACTTC.

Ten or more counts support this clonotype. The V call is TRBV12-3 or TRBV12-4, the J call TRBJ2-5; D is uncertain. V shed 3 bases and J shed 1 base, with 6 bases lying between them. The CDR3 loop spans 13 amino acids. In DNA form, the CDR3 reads TGTGCCAGCAGTTTCTTGGTCCAAGAGACCCAGTACTTC. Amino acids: CASSFLVQETQYF.

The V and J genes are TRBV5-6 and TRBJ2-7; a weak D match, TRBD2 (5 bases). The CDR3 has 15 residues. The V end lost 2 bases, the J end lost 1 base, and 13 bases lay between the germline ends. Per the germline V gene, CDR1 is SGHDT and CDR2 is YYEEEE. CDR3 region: CASSLIRRNSYEQYF. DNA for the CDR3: TGTGCCAGCAGCTTAATCAGGAGGAATTCCTACGAGCAGTACTTC. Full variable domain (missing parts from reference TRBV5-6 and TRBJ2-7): DAGVTQSPTHLIKTRGQQVTLRCSPKSGHDTVSWYQQALGQGPQFIFQYYEEEERQRGNFPDRFSGHQFPNYSSELNVNALLLGDSALYLCASSLIRRNSYEQYFGPGTRLTVT.

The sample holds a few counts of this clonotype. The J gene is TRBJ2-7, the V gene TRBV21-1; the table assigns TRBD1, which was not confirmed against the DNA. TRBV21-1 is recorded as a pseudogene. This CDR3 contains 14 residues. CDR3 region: CASSKPRTGYEQYF. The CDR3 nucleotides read TGTGCCAGCAGCAAGCCTCGGACAGGGTACGAGCAGTACTTC.

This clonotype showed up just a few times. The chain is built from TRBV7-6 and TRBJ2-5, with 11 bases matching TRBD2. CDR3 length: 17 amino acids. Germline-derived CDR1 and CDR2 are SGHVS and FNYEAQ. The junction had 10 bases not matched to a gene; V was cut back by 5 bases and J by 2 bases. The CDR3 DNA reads TGTGCCAGCAGCGAGCCGGGACTAGCGGCCCTACAAGAGACCCAGTACTTC. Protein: CASSEPGLAALQETQYF.

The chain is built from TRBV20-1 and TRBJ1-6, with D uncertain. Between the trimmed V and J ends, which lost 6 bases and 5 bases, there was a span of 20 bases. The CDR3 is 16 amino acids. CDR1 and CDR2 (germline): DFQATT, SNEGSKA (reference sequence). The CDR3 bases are TGCAGTGCCACGACTGGAGTGCGTACAAATAATTCACCCCTCCACTTT. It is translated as CSATTGVRTNNSPLHF.

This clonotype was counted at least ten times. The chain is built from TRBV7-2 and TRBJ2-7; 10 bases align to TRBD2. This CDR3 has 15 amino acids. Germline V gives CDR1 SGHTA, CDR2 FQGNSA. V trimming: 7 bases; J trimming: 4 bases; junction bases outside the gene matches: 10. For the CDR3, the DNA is TGTGCCAGCACCACTGGCCTAGCGGGAGTTTACGAGCAGTACTTC. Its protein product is CASTTGLAGVYEQYF.

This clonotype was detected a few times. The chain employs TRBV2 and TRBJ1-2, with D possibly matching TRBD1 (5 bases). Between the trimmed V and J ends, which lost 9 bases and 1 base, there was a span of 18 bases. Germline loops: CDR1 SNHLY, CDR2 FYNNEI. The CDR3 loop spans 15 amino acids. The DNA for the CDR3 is TGTGCCAGTCGGCGGGGCGCCCTCTTTAACTATGGCTACACCTTC. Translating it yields CASRRGALFNYGYTF. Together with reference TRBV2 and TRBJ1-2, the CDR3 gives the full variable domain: EPEVTQTPSHQVTQMGQEVILRCVPISNHLYFYWYRQILGQKVEFLVSFYNNEISEKSEIFDDQFSVERPDGSNFTLKIRSTKLEDSAMYFCASRRGALFNYGYTFGSGTRLTVV.

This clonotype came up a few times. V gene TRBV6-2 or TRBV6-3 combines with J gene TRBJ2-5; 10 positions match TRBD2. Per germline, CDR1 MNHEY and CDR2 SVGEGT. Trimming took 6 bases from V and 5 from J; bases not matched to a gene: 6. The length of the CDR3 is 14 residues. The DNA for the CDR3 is TGTGCCAGCAGACCCGGACTAGCGGCGGAGACCCAGTACTTC. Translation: CASRPGLAAETQYF.

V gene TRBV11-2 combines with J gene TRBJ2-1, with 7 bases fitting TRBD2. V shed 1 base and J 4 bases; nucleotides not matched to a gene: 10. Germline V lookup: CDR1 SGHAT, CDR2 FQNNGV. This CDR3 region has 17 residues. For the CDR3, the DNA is TGTGCCAGCAGCTTAGGGAGGGCGGGAGCTTTTTACAATGAGCAGTTCTTC. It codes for CASSLGRAGAFYNEQFF.

The CDR3 protein is CAWSVSGVEAFF. Here the CDR3 DNA reads TGTGCCTGGAGTGTATCGGGGGTCGAAGCTTTCTTT. The chain has TRBV30 and TRBJ1-1, with D perhaps matching TRBD1 (5 bases). Deletions cut 0 bases from V and 8 bases from J, with 10 bases between. From germline, CDR1 is GTSNPN and CDR2 SVGIG (reference sequence). CDR3 length equals 12 residues.

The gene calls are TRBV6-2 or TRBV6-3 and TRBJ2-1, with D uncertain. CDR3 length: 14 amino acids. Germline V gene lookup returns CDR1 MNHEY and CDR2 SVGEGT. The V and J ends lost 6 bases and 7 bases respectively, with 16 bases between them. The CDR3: CASSPVGIVNEQFF. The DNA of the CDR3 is TGTGCCAGCAGCCCGGTTGGAATCGTTAATGAGCAGTTCTTC.

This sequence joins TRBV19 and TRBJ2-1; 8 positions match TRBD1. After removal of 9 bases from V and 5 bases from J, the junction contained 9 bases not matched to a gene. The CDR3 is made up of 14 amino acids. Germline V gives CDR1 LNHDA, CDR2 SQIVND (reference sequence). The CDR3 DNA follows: TGTGCCAGCAGGTGGCAGGGGGCACACAATGAGCAGTTCTTC. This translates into CASRWQGAHNEQFF.

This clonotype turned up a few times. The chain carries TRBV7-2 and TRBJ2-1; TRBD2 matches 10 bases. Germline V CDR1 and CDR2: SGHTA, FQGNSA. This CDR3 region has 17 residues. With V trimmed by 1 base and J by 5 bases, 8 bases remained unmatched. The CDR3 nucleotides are TGTGCCAGCAGCTTAGGAACTCTAGCGGGAGTTCACAATGAGCAGTTCTTC. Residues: CASSLGTLAGVHNEQFF.